One sample yielded the 4 T cell receptor beta chains listed below, sequenced in a study of blood T cell repertoires in COVID-19 (TCRdb year 2020). The receptor library was made with the immunoSEQ multiplex PCR assay. Sourced from immuneACCESS, this table was stored by TCRdb with only in-frame sequences that have V and J called. A share of the clones is absent; for the studies checked, an unresolved V gene accounts for under half, and the remainder has no known explanation. The sample table records 200,000 or so clones; 89% of these occur just once. The ten largest clones capture around 6% of the sample. The sequenced sample was peripheral blood. These receptors were collected from a man aged 55 to 70 who had recovered from COVID-19.

V usage is TRBV9 and J usage is TRBJ2-3; D may be TRBD2 (5 bases). Trimming removed 0 bases at V and 1 base at J, with 12 bases between. CDR1 and CDR2 from the germline V gene are SGDLS and YYNGEE. There are 16 residues in the CDR3. CDR3 protein: CASSVGTSMGTDTQYF. The CDR3 DNA reads TGTGCCAGCAGCGTAGGGACTTCAATGGGCACAGATACGCAGTATTTT.

This chain joins TRBV9 and TRBJ2-1; 10 bases agree with TRBD2. Germline CDR1 is SGDLS and CDR2 is YYNGEE. J lost 8 bases, V lost 3 bases, and 14 bases had no gene match. The CDR3 consists of 17 residues. The CDR3, as DNA: TGTGCCAGCAGCGGGACCCTGGGGCTAGCGGGAGTAGATGAGCAGTTCTTC. Translating it yields CASSGTLGLAGVDEQFF.

The chain recombines TRBV5-1 with TRBJ1-1; 8 positions match TRBD1. CDR1 and CDR2 from the germline V gene are SGHRS and YFSETQ. Germline trimming cut 4 bases from V and 7 bases from J; bases unmatched to any gene: 12. The CDR3 length is 15 residues. Here the CDR3 DNA reads TGCGCCAGCAGCCAAGGGGACAGGAGGGGCTTTGAAGCTTTCTTT. The encoded protein is CASSQGDRRGFEAFF. Looking up the rest from reference TRBV5-1 and TRBJ1-1 gives the full variable domain: KAGVTQTPRYLIKTRGQQVTLSCSPISGHRSVSWYQQTPGQGLQFLFEYFSETQRNKGNFPGRFSGRQFSNSRSEMNVSTLELGDSALYLCASSQGDRRGFEAFFGQGTRLTVV.

This clone has more than one count but fewer than ten. This chain joins TRBV3-1 (or the pseudogene TRBV3-2) and TRBJ2-7, with TRBD2 matching over 8 bases. The CDR3 totals 16 residues. V lost 2 bases, J lost 6 bases, and 12 bases stayed unmatched. CDR1 and CDR2 from the germline V gene are LGHDT and YNNKEL (reference sequence). The CDR3 reads CASSQFLKRELSEQYF. As DNA, the CDR3 is TGTGCCAGCAGCCAATTCCTTAAGCGGGAGTTGTCCGAGCAGTACTTC.